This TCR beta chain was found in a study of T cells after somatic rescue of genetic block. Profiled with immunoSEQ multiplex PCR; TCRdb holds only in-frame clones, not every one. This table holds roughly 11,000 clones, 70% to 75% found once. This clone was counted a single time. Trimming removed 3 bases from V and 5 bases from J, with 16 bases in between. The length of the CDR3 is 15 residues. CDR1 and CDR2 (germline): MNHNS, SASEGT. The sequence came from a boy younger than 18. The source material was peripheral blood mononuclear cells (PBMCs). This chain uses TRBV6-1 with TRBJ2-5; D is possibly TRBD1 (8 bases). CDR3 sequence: CASSDTGGGWETQYF. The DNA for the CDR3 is TGTGCCAGCAGTGATACAGGGGGGGGATGGGAGACCCAGTACTTC.